This entry is about one TCR beta chain. The CDR3 spans 15 residues. Germline CDR1 reads LNHNV; CDR2 reads YYDKDF (reference sequence). V lost 7 bases and J 1 base, leaving 14 bases between the germline ends. This specimen belongs to a study of blood T cell repertoires in COVID-19. Study information: In each case, the material was cDNA or gDNA derived from T cells, B-cell-depleted T cells, or PBMCs.

Sequenced by immunoSEQ multiplex PCR; TCRdb stores in-frame clones only, minus some. Of roughly 94,000 clones listed, 65% to 90% are singletons. The chain links TRBV15 to TRBJ1-3, with D possibly being TRBD1 (5 bases). This receptor was taken from a man in his sixties with acute or convalescent COVID-19. Sequences were obtained from peripheral blood. The CDR3 sequence: CATTHRGLSGNTIYF. CDR3 coding DNA: TGTGCCACCACCCACCGGGGACTATCTGGAAACACCATATATTTT.